A selection of T cell receptor beta chains follows, all from one sample in a study of OX40 agonist ivuxolimab in advanced cancers. Profiling relied on immunoSEQ multiplex PCR, and the TCRdb table lists in-frame clones only, not all of them. The repertoire has about 23,000 clones, around four fifths of them found once; the top ten carry 2% to 2.5%. Source: CD4+ or CD8+ T cells sorted from blood, taken in a trial of the OX40 agonist ivuxolimab. The receptors were gathered from an adult with an advanced solid tumor such as melanoma, head and neck, liver or kidney cancer. CDR3s include the opening cysteine and the closing phenylalanine or tryptophan. D genes are given only for firm matches. Not all rows give a size; the values are once, few, many and, for expanded clones, a class.

cdr3_length	v_call	j_call	clone_size	d_call	cdr3_nt	cdr3_aa
14	TRBV7-7	TRBJ1-5	-	-	TGTGCTAGCAGCTCCCGACAGGTCAATCAGCCCCAGCATTTT	CASSSRQVNQPQHF
13	TRBV4-2	TRBJ1-1	-	-	TGTGCCAGCAGCTGGGGAGTGAACACTGAAGCTTTCTTT	CASSWGVNTEAFF
19	TRBV7-9	TRBJ2-5	-	TRBD2	TGTGCCAGCAGCTTAGTTCGCTTTAGCGGGGGGCGAAACCAAGAGACCCAGTACTTC	CASSLVRFSGGRNQETQYF
18	TRBV6-1	TRBJ1-6	-	TRBD1	TGTGCCAGCAGTGAGGGACAGGGGCCTGGGGGGAGGTATTCACCCCTCCACTTT	CASSEGQGPGGRYSPLHF
11	TRBV5-6	TRBJ2-7	-	-	TGTGCCAGCAGTTGGGACGGAGAGCAGTACTTC	CASSWDGEQYF
15	TRBV7-6	TRBJ2-2	-	TRBD2	TGTGCCAGCAGCTACGGGACTAGCGGTTCCGGGGAGCTGTTTTTT	CASSYGTSGSGELFF
17	TRBV18	TRBJ2-3	-	TRBD1	TGTGCCAGCTCACCAAGCTCCTCAAGGGGGCGGACAGATACGCAGTATTTT	CASSPSSSRGRTDTQYF
15	TRBV7-8	TRBJ1-2	-	TRBD1	TGTGCCAGCAGCCCCCCCACGACAGGGGGCTATGGCTACACCTTC	CASSPPTTGGYGYTF
14	TRBV5-1	TRBJ2-2	-	TRBD2	TGCGCCAGCAGCCCAATCGGGGGGACCGGGGAGCTGTTTTTT	CASSPIGGTGELFF
15	TRBV28	TRBJ2-3	-	-	TGTGCCAGCAGGACCGGTCGGGGCTACACAGATACGCAGTATTTT	CASRTGRGYTDTQYF
15	TRBV7-9	TRBJ2-1	-	TRBD2	TGTGCCAGCAGCCGACCGACTAGCGGTGACAATGAGCAGTTCTTC	CASSRPTSGDNEQFF
15	TRBV7-2	TRBJ2-1	-	-	TGTGCCAGCAGCTTCGGCGGACCTTCCTACAATGAGCAGTTCTTC	CASSFGGPSYNEQFF
14	TRBV30	TRBJ2-5	few	-	TGTGCCTGGAGTGTACAGGTCGACCAAGAGACCCAGTACTTC	CAWSVQVDQETQYF
14	TRBV9	TRBJ2-7	-	-	TGTGCCAGCAGCGAGGGCAGGGTTGGGTACGAGCAGTACTTC	CASSEGRVGYEQYF
15	TRBV6-1	TRBJ2-1	-	-	TGTGCCAGCAGTGAACACCCGAGCTCCTACAATGAGCAGTTCTTC	CASSEHPSSYNEQFF
13	TRBV6-6	TRBJ2-7	few	TRBD2	TGTGCCAGCAGCCTGGGACTAGCCTACGAGCAGTACTTC	CASSLGLAYEQYF
14	TRBV19	TRBJ2-7	-	TRBD1	TGTGCCAGTAGTATGGACAGGGTCCCCTACGAGCAGTACTTC	CASSMDRVPYEQYF
17	TRBV11-2	TRBJ1-6	-	-	TGTGCCAGCAGCACCGGACCGCCAAGCTCCTATAATTCACCCCTCCACTTT	CASSTGPPSSYNSPLHF
14	TRBV5-8	TRBJ2-5	-	-	TGTGCCAGCAGCTCAAGGGGTCTCCAAGAGACCCAGTACTTC	CASSSRGLQETQYF
15	TRBV19	TRBJ2-1	-	TRBD2	TGTGCCAGTAGTATGGGACTAGCGGGCCACAATGAGCAGTTCTTC	CASSMGLAGHNEQFF
16	TRBV11-2	TRBJ2-1	-	-	TGTGCCAGCAGCTTTGGGGCCGGGAAACACTACAATGAGCAGTTCTTC	CASSFGAGKHYNEQFF
13	TRBV5-1	TRBJ1-1	medium-sized	-	TGCGCCAGCAGCTCCAGTCCAGGGACTGAAGCTTTCTTT	CASSSSPGTEAFF
16	TRBV7-2	TRBJ2-1	-	-	TGTGCCAGCAGCTTCCGTCACCGGGTCTCCTACAATGAGCAGTTCTTC	CASSFRHRVSYNEQFF
14	TRBV6-6	TRBJ2-2	-	-	TGTGCCAGCAGAAGGGGTGCACAAACCGGGGAGCTGTTTTTT	CASRRGAQTGELFF
16	TRBV7-2	TRBJ2-1	-	-	TGTGCCAGCAGCCGCAGGGGTGGTATGGGCTACAATGAGCAGTTCTTC	CASSRRGGMGYNEQFF
15	TRBV7-9	TRBJ2-1	few	TRBD2	TGTGCCAGCAGCTCCCCAGCGGGAGGATACAATGAGCAGTTCTTC	CASSSPAGGYNEQFF
13	TRBV6-5	TRBJ2-3	-	-	TGTGCCAGCAGGGTTAGGAGCACAGATACGCAGTATTTT	CASRVRSTDTQYF
15	TRBV30	TRBJ2-1	-	TRBD1	TGTGCCTGGAGCGGGGACAGGGGAAGAGTCAATGAGCAGTTCTTC	CAWSGDRGRVNEQFF
15	TRBV4-3	TRBJ1-2	-	-	TGCGCCAGCAGCCAAGAAATCGGTCGTAGCTATGGCTACACCTTC	CASSQEIGRSYGYTF
15	TRBV19	TRBJ2-3	-	TRBD2	TGTGCCAGTAGTATAACGACTAGCGGTATGAATACGCAGTATTTT	CASSITTSGMNTQYF